These 31 T cell receptor beta chains came from one sample sequenced in a study of blood T cell repertoires in COVID-19 (dated by TCRdb to about 2020). The library was made by the immunoSEQ multiplex PCR assay. TCRdb stores this immuneACCESS table with in-frame sequences only. Part of the clones is absent; in the studies checked, under half of the shortfall reflects unresolved V genes, and no reason is known for the rest. Within this sample are some 130,000 clones, with approximately 83% of them counted one time only. Of the sample, around 17% is held by the ten largest clones. Specimen: peripheral blood. The receptors were sampled from a woman aged 45-59 years who had recovered from COVID-19.

This clone is a singleton in its sample. At the DNA level, this CDR3 is encoded by other sequences in the same sample as well. This rearrangement joins TRBV5-1 to TRBJ2-3, with 8 nucleotides matching TRBD2. Germline loops: CDR1 SGHRS, CDR2 YFSETQ. V lost 5 bases to trimming and J lost 3 bases; unmatched junction nucleotides: 8. CDR3 length: 15 residues. CDR3 region: CASSSAGGGTDTQYF. CDR3 coding DNA: TGCGCCAGCAGTTCGGCGGGGGGCGGGACAGATACGCAGTATTTT.

The rearrangement joins TRBV7-8 to TRBJ2-5, with 8 positions matching TRBD2. The CDR3 loop spans 16 amino acids. V shed 5 bases, J shed 5 bases, and the junction held 13 bases outside the gene matches. Germline lookup yields CDR1 SGHVS and CDR2 FQNEAQ. The CDR3 coding sequence is TGTGCCAGCAGCCGAGCGGGTGGCGGGAGGTCGGAGACCCAGTACTTC. Translation: CASSRAGGGRSETQYF.

This clone was seen more than once but under ten times. The chain has TRBV11-1 and TRBJ2-1; D perhaps matches TRBD1 (6 bases). The CDR3 is made up of 16 amino acids. Trimming took off 5 bases at V and 15 bases at J, with 29 bases between the two ends. Germline V CDR1 and CDR2: SGHAT, FQDESV (reference sequence). CDR3 DNA: TGTGCCAGCAGCCCTCTTGGTTGGCAGGGGAGTTTCATTAGGTTCTTC. Translating gives CASSPLGWQGSFIRFF.

V gene TRBV9 combines with J gene TRBJ1-6; 9 bases are a match to TRBD1. The CDR3 runs 15 residues. The V gene's germline CDR1 is SGDLS and CDR2 YYNGEE. Trimming took 0 bases from V and 5 from J; bases not matched to a gene: 0. CDR3 sequence reads: CASSVDRGHNSPLHF. The CDR3 DNA is TGTGCCAGCAGCGTAGACAGGGGGCATAATTCACCCCTCCACTTT.

The rearrangement links TRBV15 to TRBJ2-5, with D tentatively TRBD2 (5 bases). CDR3 length: 15 amino acids. Germline loops: CDR1 LNHNV, CDR2 YYDKDF (reference sequence). Trimming left V 0 bases short and J 1 base short, with 9 bases between. This CDR3 reads CATSREPRAQETQYF. The CDR3 DNA follows: TGTGCCACCAGCAGAGAGCCGAGGGCCCAAGAGACCCAGTACTTC.

This sequence joins TRBV18 and TRBJ1-2, with TRBD1 as a possible D gene (5 bases). Looked up from germline, CDR1 is KGHSH and CDR2 is LQKENI. The CDR3 runs to 15 residues. V lost 2 bases and J lost 5, with 15 bases in between. In nucleotides, the CDR3 is TGTGCCAGCTCACCAGTCGCGGGGGTGCCTTATGGCTACACCTTC. This gives the protein CASSPVAGVPYGYTF.

V and J are TRBV5-1 and TRBJ2-3; 7 positions match TRBD1. Per the germline V gene, CDR1 is SGHRS and CDR2 is YFSETQ. This CDR3 contains 15 residues. With V trimmed by 2 bases and J by 2 bases, 5 bases remained unmatched. The CDR3 nucleotides read TGCGCCAGCAGCTTAACAGGGGAGTACACAGATACGCAGTATTTT. This codes for CASSLTGEYTDTQYF.

This clone was seen more than once but under ten times. The chain uses TRBV7-6 and TRBJ1-1; TRBD1 matches at 10 bases. Trimming took 2 bases from V and 5 from J; bases not matched to a gene: 11. Looked up from germline, CDR1 is SGHVS and CDR2 is FNYEAQ. This CDR3 comprises 17 residues. The CDR3 reads CASSLSLTGGRRTEAFF. The DNA of the CDR3 is TGTGCCAGCAGCTTAAGTCTGACAGGGGGCCGGAGGACTGAAGCTTTCTTT.

The chain joins TRBV3-1 (or the pseudogene TRBV3-2) to TRBJ1-2, with 7 bases lining up with TRBD1. Losses at the gene ends were 4 bases for V and 4 bases for J; bases not matched to a gene: 3. Germline V gene lookup returns CDR1 LGHDT and CDR2 YNNKEL (reference sequence). The CDR3 sequence is 13 residues long. The CDR3 DNA reads TGTGCCAGCAGCCGGGGACAGTTCTATGGCTACACCTTC. As protein: CASSRGQFYGYTF.

The V gene is TRBV13, the J gene TRBJ1-1; tentatively, D is TRBD1 (5 bases). The CDR3 length is 13 residues. Trimming removed 5 bases from V and 1 base from J, with 8 bases in between. Germline V gene lookup returns CDR1 PRHDT and CDR2 FYEKMQ (reference sequence). The DNA for the CDR3 is TGTGCCAGCAGCCCCGGACAGAACACTGAAGCTTTCTTT. Protein product: CASSPGQNTEAFF.

The chain couples TRBV14 to TRBJ2-2, with a tentative D call TRBD2 (5 bases). Germline V gene data show CDR1 as SGHDN and CDR2 as FVKESK. CDR3 size: 14 residues. The germline V and J ends were trimmed by 1 base and 6 bases, with 9 bases remaining between them. The chain's CDR3 is CASSQGGEAGELFF. CDR3 nucleotide sequence: TGTGCCAGCAGCCAAGGGGGAGAGGCCGGGGAGCTGTTTTTT.

The chain is built from TRBV7-2 and TRBJ1-2; TRBD1 agrees at 8 bases. V lost 4 bases, J lost 2 bases, and 6 bases stayed unmatched. Germline V gene sequence: CDR1 SGHTA, CDR2 FQGNSA. The length of the CDR3 is 15 residues. The chain's CDR3 is CASSSGQGQNYGYTF. The CDR3 region has the DNA TGTGCCAGCAGCTCCGGACAGGGTCAGAACTATGGCTACACCTTC.

The chain carries TRBV7-3 and TRBJ2-1; 13 bases align to TRBD2. Germline loops: CDR1 SGHTA, CDR2 FQGTGA. The CDR3 runs 17 residues. With V trimmed by 5 bases and J by 4 bases, 8 bases remained unmatched. This CDR3 is CASSRLAGGPIYNEQFF. In DNA, the CDR3 is TGTGCCAGCAGCCGACTAGCGGGGGGCCCTATTTACAATGAGCAGTTCTTC.

J is TRBJ1-2 and V is TRBV7-6, with D possibly TRBD1 on 6 matching bases. The ends were cut back, 5 bases at V and 8 bases at J, with 18 bases in the middle. CDR1 SGHVS and CDR2 FNYEAQ come from the germline V gene. The CDR3 extends over 14 amino acids. CDR3 bases: TGTGCCAGCAGCCAGCGCCAGGGGTCGGGAGGCTACACCTTC. As protein: CASSQRQGSGGYTF.

The chain joins TRBV2 to TRBJ2-4; 7 nucleotides line up with TRBD1. The length of the CDR3 is 14 residues. The V gene's germline CDR1 is SNHLY and CDR2 FYNNEI. Unmatched junction bases numbered 8, after V lost 4 bases and J lost 8 bases. The CDR3 loop reads CASSVRGREDIQYF. For the CDR3, the DNA is TGTGCCAGCAGTGTGAGGGGGCGCGAGGACATTCAGTACTTC.

This sequence joins TRBV11-1 and TRBJ2-1; perhaps TRBD2 as D (7 bases). V lost 6 bases, J lost 1 base, and 16 bases lay in between. The length of the CDR3 is 16 residues. In germline, CDR1 is SGHAT, CDR2 FQDESV (reference sequence). In DNA, the CDR3 is TGTGCCAGCAGAGAGGGGGGGCTGGGTTCCTACAATGAGCAGTTCTTC. Translating it yields CASREGGLGSYNEQFF.

V usage is TRBV21-1 and J usage is TRBJ1-1; TRBD1 is the table's D call and was not checked against the DNA. TRBV21-1 is described as a pseudogene. The CDR3 has 14 residues. The CDR3 region has the DNA TGTGCCAGCAGCTTCGGACATATGAACACTGAAGCTTTCTTT. This gives the protein CASSFGHMNTEAFF.

The chain employs TRBV18 and TRBJ1-1; TRBD1 agrees at 8 bases. With 5 bases clipped from V and 4 bases from J, the junction kept 6 bases outside the gene matches. The CDR3 consists of 14 residues. Germline lookup yields CDR1 KGHSH and CDR2 LQKENI. The CDR3 region has the DNA TGTGCCAGCTCATCCGGACAGGGCGCCACTGAAGCTTTCTTT. Its translation: CASSSGQGATEAFF.

The rearrangement links TRBV4-1 to TRBJ1-1; maybe TRBD1 (6 bases). This CDR3 is 14 amino acids long. The germline V gene has CDR1 MGHRA and CDR2 YSYEKL. Between the trimmed V and J ends, which lost 4 bases and 4 bases, there was a span of 13 bases. In nucleotides, the CDR3 is TGCGCCAGCAGCCGAGGACAGAGGGTCACTGAAGCTTTCTTT. Residues: CASSRGQRVTEAFF.

The genes are TRBV5-5 and TRBJ2-2; tentative D call: TRBD1 (5 bases). CDR3 length equals 12 residues. Trimming removed 2 bases at V and 8 bases at J, with 7 bases between. Germline values: CDR1 SGHKS, CDR2 YYEKEE (reference sequence). This chain's CDR3 is CASSFGAGELFF. CDR3 in DNA: TGTGCCAGCAGCTTTGGGGCTGGGGAGCTGTTTTTT.

The chain carries TRBV15 and TRBJ2-1; 13 bases map to TRBD2. The CDR3 runs to 15 residues. Trimming took 3 bases from V and 8 from J; bases not matched to a gene: 4. Germline CDR1 reads LNHNV; CDR2 reads YYDKDF (reference sequence). CDR3 loop: CATSRTTSGRDEQFF. CDR3 sequence (DNA): TGTGCCACCAGCAGGACTACTAGCGGGAGGGATGAGCAGTTCTTC.

V and J are TRBV7-7 and TRBJ1-2; D is unclear. V was shortened by 5 bases and J by 5 bases, with 9 bases between the two germline ends. This CDR3 comprises 12 residues. The germline V gene encodes CDR1 SSHAT and CDR2 FNYEAQ (reference sequence). The CDR3 is CASSSQSYGYTF. CDR3 nucleotides: TGTGCCAGCAGCAGTCAGTCGTATGGCTACACCTTC.

This clone was counted between two and nine times. The chain joins TRBV4-3 to TRBJ1-2; a weak D match, TRBD1 (5 bases). The V end was cut by 0 bases, the J end by 4 bases, with 15 bases between. The CDR3 covers 16 residues. Germline-derived CDR1 and CDR2 are LGHNA and YSLEER. CDR3 residues: CASSQDMGRGSYGYTF. DNA for the CDR3: TGCGCCAGCAGCCAAGATATGGGAAGGGGTAGCTATGGCTACACCTTC.

This rearrangement joins TRBV29-1 to TRBJ2-5, with a weak D call TRBD1 (6 bases). The germline gives CDR1 SQVTM, CDR2 ANQGSEA. The CDR3 sequence is 12 residues long. The V end lost 4 bases, the J end lost 4 bases, and 10 bases lay between the germline ends. This CDR3 reads CSVAGQSETQYF. The CDR3 coding sequence is TGCAGCGTTGCAGGACAGTCAGAGACCCAGTACTTC.

The rearrangement joins TRBV5-1 to TRBJ2-2; D ambiguous. The CDR3 length is 13 residues. V shed 0 bases and J shed 4 bases, with 4 bases lying between them. Germline V gives CDR1 SGHRS, CDR2 YFSETQ. CDR3 in amino acids: CASSLDSTGELFF. The CDR3 DNA reads as TGCGCCAGCAGCTTGGACAGCACCGGGGAGCTGTTTTTT.

The chain couples TRBV7-2 to TRBJ2-1, with D unresolved. The V end was cut by 5 bases, the J end by 2 bases, with 10 bases between. From germline, CDR1 is SGHTA and CDR2 FQGNSA. This CDR3 is 14 amino acids long. CDR3 nucleotides: TGTGCCAGCAGCCCCGCCAGTGCCTACAATGAGCAGTTCTTC. Residues: CASSPASAYNEQFF.

The chain is built from TRBV30 and TRBJ1-1, with 9 bases that match TRBD1. The CDR3 consists of 16 residues. V shed 4 bases and J 1 base; nucleotides not matched to a gene: 10. CDR1 is GTSNPN, CDR2 SVGIG, per germline (reference sequence). In DNA form, the CDR3 reads TGTGCCTGGAATCTGAGGAGGACAGGGGAGAACACTGAAGCTTTCTTT. It translates to CAWNLRRTGENTEAFF. Drawing the rest from reference TRBV30 and TRBJ1-1, the complete variable domain is SQTIHQWPATLVQPVGSPLSLECTVEGTSNPNLYWYRQAAGRGLQLLFYSVGIGQISSEVPQNLSASRPQDRQFILSSKKLLLSDSGFYLCAWNLRRTGENTEAFFGQGTRLTVV.

In the case of this clone: Other DNA sequences within the sample encode an identical CDR3. The rearrangement joins TRBV15 to TRBJ1-2; 7 nucleotides line up with TRBD1. V gave up 3 bases and J gave up 4 bases; unmatched junction bases: 11. The CDR3 runs to 16 residues. Germline V CDR1 and CDR2: LNHNV, YYDKDF (reference sequence). The CDR3 sequence is CATSRGGTEKSYGYTF. The CDR3 bases are TGTGCCACCAGCAGGGGCGGGACAGAGAAAAGCTATGGCTACACCTTC. The full variable domain, its missing parts supplied by reference TRBV15 and TRBJ1-2, is DAMVIQNPRYQVTQFGKPVTLSCSQTLNHNVMYWYQQKSSQAPKLLFHYYDKDFNNEADTPDNFQSRRPNTSFCFLDIRSPGLGDTAMYLCATSRGGTEKSYGYTFGSGTRLTVV.

The chain recombines TRBV29-1 with TRBJ1-2, with D unclear. Germline assignment: CDR1 SQVTM and CDR2 ANQGSEA. The CDR3 covers 13 residues. V gave up 4 bases and J gave up 4 bases, with 13 bases separating them. The CDR3 region has the DNA TGCAGCGTTGGAGGCAGAACTTCCTATGGCTACACCTTC. It is translated as CSVGGRTSYGYTF.

The chain links TRBV5-1 to TRBJ1-1; D is unclear. CDR1 is SGHRS, CDR2 YFSETQ, per germline. The CDR3 runs to 13 residues. Trimming took 1 base from V and 4 from J, leaving 8 bases between them. As DNA, the CDR3 is TGCGCCAGCAGCTTGCACGGCGGCACTGAAGCTTTCTTT. Translated, it gives CASSLHGGTEAFF.

The rearrangement links TRBV11-2 to TRBJ2-7, with 9 nucleotides matching TRBD1. Germline lookup yields CDR1 SGHAT and CDR2 FQNNGV. V lost 2 bases, J lost 2 bases, and 10 bases stayed unmatched. The length of the CDR3 is 17 residues. CDR3 sequence: CASSLRLAWDRAYEQYF. The DNA for the CDR3 is TGTGCCAGCAGCTTACGATTAGCATGGGACAGGGCCTACGAGCAGTACTTC.